Sequencing of this TCR beta chain was carried out in a study of blood T cell repertoires in COVID-19. Study background: COVID-19 samples from acute and convalescent phases originated in the United States, Italy and Spain. PBMCs, B-cell-depleted T cells, or T cells provided the cDNA or gDNA that made up the material.

Methods used by the authors: Using reference gene primer amplification, nucleated cell counts were estimated. Sequencing used immunoSEQ multiplex PCR; TCRdb keeps in-frame clones, though not all of them. That table supplies the V and J calls and clone size; D and trimming were determined from the DNA. The sample consists of around 78,000 clones, approximately 85% of them appearing once. V lost 6 bases, J lost 11 bases, and 11 bases lay in between. The CDR3 runs 12 residues. The sequence was collected from a human donor in a cohort sampled during active COVID-19. Sequencing was done on a sample of peripheral blood. The chain is built from TRBV12-3 or TRBV12-4 and TRBJ1-6; no firm D call. The CDR3 protein is CASSTQFTPLHF. The DNA of the CDR3 is TGTGCCAGCAGCACCCAGTTTACACCCCTCCACTTT.